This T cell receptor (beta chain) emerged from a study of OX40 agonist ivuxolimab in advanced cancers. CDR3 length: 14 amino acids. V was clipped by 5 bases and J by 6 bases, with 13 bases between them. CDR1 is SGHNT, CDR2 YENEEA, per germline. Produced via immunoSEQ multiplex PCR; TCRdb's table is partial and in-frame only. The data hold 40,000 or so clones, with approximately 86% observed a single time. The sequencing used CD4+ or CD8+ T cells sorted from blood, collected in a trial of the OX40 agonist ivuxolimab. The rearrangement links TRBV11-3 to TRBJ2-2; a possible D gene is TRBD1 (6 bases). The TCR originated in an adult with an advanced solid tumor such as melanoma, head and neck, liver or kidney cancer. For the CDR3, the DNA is TGTGCCAGCAGCCCAAACAGGGCTCCCGGGGAGCTGTTTTTT. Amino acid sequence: CASSPNRAPGELFF.